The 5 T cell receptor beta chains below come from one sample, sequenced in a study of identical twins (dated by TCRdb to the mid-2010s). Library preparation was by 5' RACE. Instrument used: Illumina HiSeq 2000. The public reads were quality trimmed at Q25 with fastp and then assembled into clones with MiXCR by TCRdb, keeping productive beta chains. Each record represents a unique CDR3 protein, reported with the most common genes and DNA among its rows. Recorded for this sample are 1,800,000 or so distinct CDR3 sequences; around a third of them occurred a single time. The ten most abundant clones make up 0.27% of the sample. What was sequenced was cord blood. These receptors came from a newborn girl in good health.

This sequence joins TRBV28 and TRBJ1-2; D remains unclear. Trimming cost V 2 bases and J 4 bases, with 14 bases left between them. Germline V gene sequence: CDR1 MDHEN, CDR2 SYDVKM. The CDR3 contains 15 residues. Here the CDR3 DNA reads TGTGCCAGCAGTTTAGGTTTCGCAGGAAGCTATGGCTACACCTTC. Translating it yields CASSLGFAGSYGYTF.

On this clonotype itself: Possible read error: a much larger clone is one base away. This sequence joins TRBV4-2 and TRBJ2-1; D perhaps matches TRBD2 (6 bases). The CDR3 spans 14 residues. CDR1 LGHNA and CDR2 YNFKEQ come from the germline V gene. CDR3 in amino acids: CASSQRRAYKEQFF. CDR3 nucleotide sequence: TGTGCCAGCAGCCAAAGGAGGGCCTACAAAGAGCAGTTCTTC.

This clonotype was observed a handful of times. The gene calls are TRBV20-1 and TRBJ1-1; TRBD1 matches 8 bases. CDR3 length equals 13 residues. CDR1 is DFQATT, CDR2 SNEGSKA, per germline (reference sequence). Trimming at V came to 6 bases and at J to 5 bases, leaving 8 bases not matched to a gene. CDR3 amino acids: CSARTGFGTEAFF. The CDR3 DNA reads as TGCAGTGCAAGGACAGGGTTTGGGACTGAAGCTTTCTTT.

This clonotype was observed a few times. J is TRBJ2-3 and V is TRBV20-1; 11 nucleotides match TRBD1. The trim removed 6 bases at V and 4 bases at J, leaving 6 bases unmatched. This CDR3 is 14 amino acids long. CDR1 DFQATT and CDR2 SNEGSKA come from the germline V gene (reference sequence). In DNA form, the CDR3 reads TGCAGTGCGCCAGGACAGGGGGCGGCAGATACGCAGTATTTT. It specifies CSAPGQGAADTQYF.

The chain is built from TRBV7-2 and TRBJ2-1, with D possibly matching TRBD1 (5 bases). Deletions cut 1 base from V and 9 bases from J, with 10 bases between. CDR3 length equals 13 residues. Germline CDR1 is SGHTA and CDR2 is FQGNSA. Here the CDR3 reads CASSLVIDSEQFF. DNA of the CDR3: TGTGCCAGCAGCTTAGTGATAGACAGTGAGCAGTTCTTC.